A single sample gave rise to the 23 T cell receptor beta chains below, sequenced in a study of CD8+CD57+ T cells in acquired aplastic anemia. Genomic DNA acted as the template from which TCR beta VDJ combination and CDR3 sequence profiling were carried out. From the reads, TCRdb called clonotypes with MiXCR, one entry per CDR3 protein. Among under 200,000 distinct CDR3 sequences listed, around 50% were seen once. Before being chosen for sequencing, patients had shown CD8+CD57+ cell expansion by flow cytometry. The sample consisted of sorted CD4+, CD8+, or CD8+CD57+ T cells (not recorded which) from PBMCs. Receptors originate from a human donor with aplastic anemia.

On this clonotype: Since a much larger clone is just one base distant, this may be a read error. The CDR3 spells CASSQGASSYGQYF. DNA for the CDR3: TGTGCCAGCTCACAGGGGGCTAGCTCCTACGGGCAGTACTTC. This sequence joins TRBV18 and TRBJ2-7; 7 bases map to TRBD1. Germline V CDR1 and CDR2: KGHSH, LQKENI. The CDR3 extends over 14 amino acids.

V usage is TRBV7-2 and J usage is TRBJ2-2, with a tentative D call TRBD1 (5 bases). Trimming removed 10 bases at V and 1 base at J, with 7 bases between. The germline CDR1 and CDR2 sequences are SGHTA and FQGNSA. This CDR3 has 12 residues. This CDR3 is CATGQNTGELFF. The CDR3 DNA is TGTGCCACCGGACAGAACACCGGGGAGCTGTTTTTT.

In this sample, this clonotype turned up many times. The CDR3 nucleotides read TGTGCCAGTAGTATCGGGCGGGGTATGGATCAGCCCCAGCATTTT. It specifies CASSIGRGMDQPQHF. V is TRBV19 and J is TRBJ1-5, with no clear D. The V gene lost 3 bases and the J gene lost 5 bases, with 14 bases spanning the gap. Germline V gene data show CDR1 as LNHDA and CDR2 as SQIVND (reference sequence). This CDR3 spans 15 amino acids.

CDR3 in amino acids: CASRADTQGETQYF. For the CDR3, the DNA is TGTGCCAGCAGAGCAGATACGCAGGGAGAGACCCAGTACTTC. V is TRBV7-6 and J is TRBJ2-5; possible D gene TRBD1, 5 bases. The CDR3 consists of 14 residues. V was shortened by 6 bases and J by 4 bases, with 15 bases between the two germline ends. Germline CDR1 SGHVS, CDR2 FNYEAQ.

This chain joins TRBV15 and TRBJ2-5; 7 nucleotides match TRBD2. The trim removed 11 bases at V and 3 bases at J, leaving 12 bases unmatched. Germline-derived CDR1 and CDR2 are LNHNV and YYDKDF (reference sequence). The CDR3 is 14 amino acids. DNA for the CDR3: TGTGCCGCCGGCAGGCCAGGGACTAAAGAGACCCAGTACTTC. Amino acids: CAAGRPGTKETQYF.

In its sample, this clonotype was seen many times. This chain connects TRBV19 to TRBJ2-6; the D is unclear. The CDR3 has 18 residues. Trimming shortened V by 3 bases and J by 0 bases, and 15 bases separated the two germline ends. CDR1 is LNHDA, CDR2 SQIVND, per germline (reference sequence). The CDR3 sequence is CASSMFLAGSSGANVLTF. CDR3 DNA: TGTGCCAGTAGTATGTTTCTCGCAGGAAGCTCTGGGGCCAACGTCCTGACTTTC.

This chain joins TRBV5-1 and TRBJ2-7; 8 bases align to TRBD1. CDR3 length equals 15 residues. The V gene end was trimmed by 1 base and the J gene end by 6 bases; junction bases not matched to a gene: 9. The germline V gene has CDR1 SGHRS and CDR2 YFSETQ. The CDR3 coding sequence is TGCGCCAGCAGCTTGTTGGTCGGACAGGGAGGCGAGCAGTACTTC. It yields the protein CASSLLVGQGGEQYF.

This clonotype was seen only a few times. The chain joins TRBV7-3 to TRBJ2-7; 10 nucleotides agree with TRBD2. V shed 5 bases, J shed 5 bases, and the junction held 9 bases outside the gene matches. Germline lookup yields CDR1 SGHTA and CDR2 FQGTGA. CDR3 length equals 15 residues. CDR3 DNA sequence: TGTGCCAGCAGCCCAGGGACTAGCGTCCTTGACGAGCAGTACTTC. Translation: CASSPGTSVLDEQYF.

The chain links TRBV4-2 to TRBJ2-1; D is undetermined. Looked up from germline, CDR1 is LGHNA and CDR2 is YNFKEQ. The CDR3 totals 15 residues. V dropped 4 bases and J dropped 4 bases, with 14 bases sitting between them. Here the CDR3 reads CASSPSKDKYNEQFF. Here the CDR3 DNA reads TGTGCCAGCAGCCCCAGTAAAGACAAGTACAATGAGCAGTTCTTC.

As concerns this clonotype: In this CDR3 the conserved last residue, phenylalanine or tryptophan, is missing, so a read error is likely. The J gene is TRBJ1-1, the V gene TRBV24-1; possibly TRBD1 for D (5 bases). Germline lookup yields CDR1 KGHDR and CDR2 SFDVKD. The length of the CDR3 is 11 residues. The CDR3 spells CAASERGQAFL. CDR3 bases: TGTGCCGCCAGTGAAAGGGGCCAAGCTTTCCTT.

In its sample, this clonotype was seen a few times. The V and J genes are TRBV29-1 and TRBJ1-1; D is ambiguous. Trimming cost V 5 bases and J 3 bases, with 7 bases left between them. The germline V gene encodes CDR1 SQVTM and CDR2 ANQGSEA. The CDR3 extends over 11 amino acids. The CDR3 loop is CSVRADTEAFF. Written as DNA, the CDR3 is TGCAGCGTTAGGGCCGACACTGAAGCTTTCTTT.

This clonotype was counted at least ten times. The rearrangement links TRBV9 to TRBJ2-7, with D possibly TRBD2 on 5 matching bases. Trimming removed 0 bases from V and 2 bases from J, with 12 bases in between. Germline lookup yields CDR1 SGDLS and CDR2 YYNGEE. The CDR3 is 15 amino acids. The CDR3 protein is CASSVVATGAYEQYF. CDR3 bases: TGTGCCAGCAGCGTAGTAGCGACTGGAGCCTACGAGCAGTACTTC.

This clonotype was counted at least ten times. The chain is built from TRBV6-5 and TRBJ1-4; 8 nucleotides line up with TRBD1. The CDR3 sequence is 15 residues long. From germline, CDR1 is MNHEY and CDR2 SVGAGI. V lost 2 bases, J lost 8 bases, and 7 bases stayed unmatched. CDR3 residues: CASSYTRQGREKLFF. In DNA, the CDR3 is TGTGCCAGCAGTTACACTCGACAGGGGCGAGAAAAACTGTTTTTT.

The V call is TRBV12-5, the J call TRBJ1-3, with TRBD1 matching 7 bases. Unmatched junction bases numbered 5, after V lost 7 bases and J lost 2 bases. CDR1 and CDR2 (germline): LGHNT, FRNRAP. The CDR3 is 14 residues long. Written as DNA, the CDR3 is TGTGCTAGTGTCGAAACAGGGGCTGGAAACACCATATATTTT. Translated: CASVETGAGNTIYF. The full variable domain, with the rest looked up from reference TRBV12-5 and TRBJ1-3, is DARVTQTPRHKVTEMGQEVTMRCQPILGHNTVFWYRQTMMQGLELLAYFRNRAPLDDSGMPKDRFSAEMPDATLATLKIQPSEPRDSAVYFCASVETGAGNTIYFGEGSWLTVV.

This clonotype was seen at least ten times. The V call is TRBV5-5, the J call TRBJ2-3; D perhaps matches TRBD1 (6 bases). The CDR3 is made up of 15 amino acids. CDR1 SGHKS and CDR2 YYEKEE come from the germline V gene (reference sequence). Between the trimmed V and J ends, which lost 6 bases and 2 bases, there was a span of 16 bases. The CDR3 spells CASTDGQTHTDTQYF. CDR3 nucleotide sequence: TGTGCCAGCACCGATGGACAGACACACACAGATACGCAGTATTTT. Full variable domain (rest looked up from reference TRBV5-5 and TRBJ2-3): DAGVTQSPTHLIKTRGQQVTLRCSPISGHKSVSWYQQVLGQGPQFIFQYYEKEERGRGNFPDRFSARQFPNYSSELNVNALLLGDSALYLCASTDGQTHTDTQYFGPGTRLTVL.

Ten or more counts support this clonotype. The chain uses TRBV7-8 and TRBJ2-5, with D perhaps matching TRBD1 (5 bases). This CDR3 contains 12 residues. The ends were cut back, 3 bases at V and 5 bases at J, with 7 bases in the middle. Germline CDR1 reads SGHVS; CDR2 reads FQNEAQ. The DNA of the CDR3 is TGTGCCAGCAGCTTGGGGCGTGAGACCCAGTACTTC. Residues: CASSLGRETQYF. Full variable domain (rest looked up from reference TRBV7-8 and TRBJ2-5): GAGVSQSPRYKVAKRGQDVALRCDPISGHVSLFWYQQALGQGPEFLTYFQNEAQLDKSGLPSDRFFAERPEGSVSTLKIQRTQQEDSAVYLCASSLGRETQYFGPGTRLLVL.

Here the CDR3 DNA reads TGTGCCTGTAAGGGGCAGGGGCTTACGAACATTCAGTACTTC. It codes for CACKGQGLTNIQYF. The rearrangement links TRBV30 to TRBJ2-4; TRBD1 is a possible D gene (6 bases). CDR1 GTSNPN and CDR2 SVGIG come from the germline V gene (reference sequence). Trimming shortened V by 6 bases and J by 7 bases, and 19 bases separated the two germline ends. The CDR3 has 14 residues.

This clonotype was seen a few times. V gene TRBV19 combines with J gene TRBJ1-1; 7 positions match TRBD1. Trimming removed 1 base from V and 5 bases from J; junction bases left unmatched: 4. The CDR3 is 14 residues long. Germline V gives CDR1 LNHDA, CDR2 SQIVND (reference sequence). The DNA for the CDR3 is TGTGCCAGTAGTATAGCCTTGGGACAGACTGAAGCTTTCTTT. This gives the protein CASSIALGQTEAFF.

The V and J genes are TRBV6-1 and TRBJ1-6, with 8 bases aligning to TRBD1. The CDR3 consists of 13 residues. Germline V gives CDR1 MNHNS, CDR2 SASEGT. J lost 8 bases, V lost 3 bases, and 0 bases had no gene match. The CDR3 nucleotides read TGTGCCAGCAGTGACAGGGGGCATTCACCCCTCCACTTT. Translating it yields CASSDRGHSPLHF.

This clonotype was observed many times. V gene TRBV27 combines with J gene TRBJ1-1; tentatively, D is TRBD1 (6 bases). The CDR3 covers 15 residues. In germline, CDR1 is MNHEY, CDR2 SMNVEV (reference sequence). Trimming removed 1 base at V and 5 bases at J, with 14 bases between. The chain's CDR3 is CASSLFRGAVTEAFF. CDR3 sequence (DNA): TGTGCCAGCAGTTTATTTAGGGGGGCGGTAACTGAAGCTTTCTTT.

Worth noting for this clonotype: A junction end diverges from the germline sequence, so it may reflect a read error. The chain recombines TRBV19 with TRBJ1-6; TRBD1 agrees at 8 bases. The germline V gene has CDR1 LNHDA and CDR2 SQIVND (reference sequence). The CDR3 has 14 amino acids. Written as DNA, the CDR3 is TGTGCCAGTGGCTTTGCGGGACAGGATTCGCCCCTCCACTTT. This encodes CASGFAGQDSPLHF. Variable domain in full (rest from reference TRBV19 and TRBJ1-6): DGGITQSPKYLFRKEGQNVTLSCEQNLNHDAMYWYRQDPGQGLRLIYYSQIVNDFQKGDIAEGYSVSREKKESFPLTVTSAQKNPTAFYLCASGFAGQDSPLHFGNGTRLTVT.

Only one count was recorded for this clonotype. The chain couples TRBV10-3 to TRBJ2-7; 8 bases agree with TRBD1. The CDR3 spans 14 residues. Trimming at V came to 3 bases and at J to 3 bases, leaving 4 bases not matched to a gene. Germline CDR1 is ENHRY and CDR2 is SYGVKD. CDR3: CAISEGTGNYEQYF. The CDR3 nucleotides read TGTGCCATCAGTGAAGGGACAGGCAACTACGAGCAGTACTTC.

This chain connects TRBV15 to TRBJ2-1, with 9 bases identical to TRBD1. The CDR3 totals 16 residues. V shed 2 bases, J shed 1 base, and the junction held 3 bases outside the gene matches. Germline V lookup: CDR1 LNHNV, CDR2 YYDKDF (reference sequence). Here the CDR3 reads CATSRTGGRSYNEQFF. CDR3 coding DNA: TGTGCCACCAGCAGAACAGGGGGCCGATCCTACAATGAGCAGTTCTTC.